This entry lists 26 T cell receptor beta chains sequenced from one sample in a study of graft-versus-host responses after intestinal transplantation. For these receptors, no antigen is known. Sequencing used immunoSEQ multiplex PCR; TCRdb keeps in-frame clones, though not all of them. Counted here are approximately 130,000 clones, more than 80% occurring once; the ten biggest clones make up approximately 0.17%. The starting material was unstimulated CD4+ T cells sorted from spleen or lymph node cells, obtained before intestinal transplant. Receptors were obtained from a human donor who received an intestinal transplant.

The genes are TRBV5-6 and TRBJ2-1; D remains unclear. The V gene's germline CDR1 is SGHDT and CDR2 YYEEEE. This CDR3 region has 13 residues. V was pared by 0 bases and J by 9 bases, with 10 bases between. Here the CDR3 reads CASSLGWVGEQFF. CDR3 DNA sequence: TGTGCCAGCAGCTTGGGATGGGTTGGTGAGCAGTTCTTC.

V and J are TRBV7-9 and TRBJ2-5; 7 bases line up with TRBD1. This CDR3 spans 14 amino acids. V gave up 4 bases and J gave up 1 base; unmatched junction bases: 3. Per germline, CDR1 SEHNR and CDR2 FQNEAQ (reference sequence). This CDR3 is CASSYDRAQETQYF. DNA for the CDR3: TGTGCCAGCAGCTACGACAGGGCCCAAGAGACCCAGTACTTC.

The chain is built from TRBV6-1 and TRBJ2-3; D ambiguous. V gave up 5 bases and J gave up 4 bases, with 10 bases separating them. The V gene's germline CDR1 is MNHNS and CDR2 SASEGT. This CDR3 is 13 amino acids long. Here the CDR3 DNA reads TGTGCCAGCAGTACCGAAGGATCAGATACGCAGTATTTT. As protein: CASSTEGSDTQYF.

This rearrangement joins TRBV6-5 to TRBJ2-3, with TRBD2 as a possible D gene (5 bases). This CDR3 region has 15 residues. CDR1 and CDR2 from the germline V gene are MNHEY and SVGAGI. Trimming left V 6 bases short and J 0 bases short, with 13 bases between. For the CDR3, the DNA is TGTGCCAGCAGCCAACAGCGGCCTAGCACAGATACGCAGTATTTT. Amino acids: CASSQQRPSTDTQYF.

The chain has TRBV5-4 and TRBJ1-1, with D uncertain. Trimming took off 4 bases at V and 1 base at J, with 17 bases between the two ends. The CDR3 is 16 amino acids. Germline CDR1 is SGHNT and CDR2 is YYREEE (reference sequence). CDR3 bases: TGTGCCAGCAGCCGATACGGTATCTACGAGAACACTGAAGCTTTCTTT. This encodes CASSRYGIYENTEAFF.

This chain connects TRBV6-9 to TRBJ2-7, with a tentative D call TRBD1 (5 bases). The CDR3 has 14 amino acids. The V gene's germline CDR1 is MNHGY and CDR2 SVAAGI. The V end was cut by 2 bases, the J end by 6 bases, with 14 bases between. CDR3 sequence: CASSYAGKFCEQYF. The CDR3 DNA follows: TGTGCCAGCAGTTATGCAGGGAAGTTTTGCGAGCAGTACTTC.

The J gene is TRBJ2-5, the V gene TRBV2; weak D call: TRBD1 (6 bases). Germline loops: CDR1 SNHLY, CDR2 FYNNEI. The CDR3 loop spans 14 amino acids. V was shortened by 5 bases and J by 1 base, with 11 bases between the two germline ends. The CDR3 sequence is CASSNHRAQETQYF. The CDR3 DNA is TGTGCCAGCAGTAACCACAGGGCCCAAGAGACCCAGTACTTC.

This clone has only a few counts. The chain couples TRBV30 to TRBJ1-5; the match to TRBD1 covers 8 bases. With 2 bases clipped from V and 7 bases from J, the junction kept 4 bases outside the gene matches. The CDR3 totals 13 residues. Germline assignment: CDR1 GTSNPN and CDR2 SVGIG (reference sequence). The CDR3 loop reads CAWSTGGGQPQHF. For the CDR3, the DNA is TGTGCCTGGAGTACAGGGGGTGGGCAGCCCCAGCATTTT.

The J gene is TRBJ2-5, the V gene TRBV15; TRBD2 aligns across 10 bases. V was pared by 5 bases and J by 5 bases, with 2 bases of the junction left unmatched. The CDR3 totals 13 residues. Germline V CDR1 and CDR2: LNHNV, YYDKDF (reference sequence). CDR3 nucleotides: TGTGCCACCAGCTCGGGACTAGCGGAGACCCAGTACTTC. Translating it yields CATSSGLAETQYF. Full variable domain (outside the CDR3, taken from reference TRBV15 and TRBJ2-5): DAMVIQNPRYQVTQFGKPVTLSCSQTLNHNVMYWYQQKSSQAPKLLFHYYDKDFNNEADTPDNFQSRRPNTSFCFLDIRSPGLGDTAMYLCATSSGLAETQYFGPGTRLLVL.

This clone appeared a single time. This CDR3 is CASSPTGTDYGYTF. The CDR3 DNA reads as TGTGCCAGCAGTCCGACGGGGACAGACTATGGCTACACCTTC. The V call is TRBV7-8, the J call TRBJ1-2, with 7 nucleotides matching TRBD1. V was clipped by 6 bases and J by 3 bases; unmatched bases: 7. Germline V gives CDR1 SGHVS, CDR2 FQNEAQ. The CDR3 covers 14 residues.

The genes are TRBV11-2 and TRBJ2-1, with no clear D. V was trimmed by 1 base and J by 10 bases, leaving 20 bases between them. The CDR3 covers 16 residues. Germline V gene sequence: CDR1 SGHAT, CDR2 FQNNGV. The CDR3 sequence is CASSLGNPSLSWEQFF. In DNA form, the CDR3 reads TGTGCCAGCAGCTTAGGAAATCCCTCCCTCTCGTGGGAGCAGTTCTTC.

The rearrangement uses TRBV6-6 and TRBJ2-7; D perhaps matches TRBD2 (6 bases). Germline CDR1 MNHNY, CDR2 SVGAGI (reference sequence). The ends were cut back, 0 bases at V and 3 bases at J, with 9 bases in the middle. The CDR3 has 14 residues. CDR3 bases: TGTGCCAGCAGTTACTCTGGGGGGTTCTACGAGCAGTACTTC. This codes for CASSYSGGFYEQYF.

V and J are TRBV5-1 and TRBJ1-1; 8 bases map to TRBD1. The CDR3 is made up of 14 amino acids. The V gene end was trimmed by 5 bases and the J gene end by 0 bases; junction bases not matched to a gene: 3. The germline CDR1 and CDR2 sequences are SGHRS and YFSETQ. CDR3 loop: CASRAGGMNTEAFF. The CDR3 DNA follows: TGCGCCAGCAGGGCAGGGGGCATGAACACTGAAGCTTTCTTT. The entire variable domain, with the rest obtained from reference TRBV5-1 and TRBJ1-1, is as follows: KAGVTQTPRYLIKTRGQQVTLSCSPISGHRSVSWYQQTPGQGLQFLFEYFSETQRNKGNFPGRFSGRQFSNSRSEMNVSTLELGDSALYLCASRAGGMNTEAFFGQGTRLTVV.

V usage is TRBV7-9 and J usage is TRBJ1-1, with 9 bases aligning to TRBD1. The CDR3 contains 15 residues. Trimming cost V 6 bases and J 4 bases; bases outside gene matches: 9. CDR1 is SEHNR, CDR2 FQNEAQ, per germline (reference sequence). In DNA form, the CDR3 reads TGTGCCAGCAGGGGGGCGGGACAGGGAAGCACTGAAGCTTTCTTT. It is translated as CASRGAGQGSTEAFF.

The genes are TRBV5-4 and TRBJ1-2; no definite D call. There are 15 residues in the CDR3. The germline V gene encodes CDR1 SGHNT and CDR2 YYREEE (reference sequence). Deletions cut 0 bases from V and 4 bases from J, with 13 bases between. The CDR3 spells CASSLGTETGYGYTF. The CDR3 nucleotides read TGTGCCAGCAGCTTGGGGACGGAGACGGGCTATGGCTACACCTTC. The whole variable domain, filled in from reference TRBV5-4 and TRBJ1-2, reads ETGVTQSPTHLIKTRGQQVTLRCSSQSGHNTVSWYQQALGQGPQFIFQYYREEENGRGNFPPRFSGLQFPNYSSELNVNALELDDSALYLCASSLGTETGYGYTFGSGTRLTVV.

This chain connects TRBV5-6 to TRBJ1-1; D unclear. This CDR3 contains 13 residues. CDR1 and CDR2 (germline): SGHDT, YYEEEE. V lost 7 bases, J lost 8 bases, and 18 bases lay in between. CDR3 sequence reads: CASELPGPGEAFF. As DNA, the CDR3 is TGTGCCAGCGAACTACCGGGTCCGGGCGAAGCTTTCTTT.

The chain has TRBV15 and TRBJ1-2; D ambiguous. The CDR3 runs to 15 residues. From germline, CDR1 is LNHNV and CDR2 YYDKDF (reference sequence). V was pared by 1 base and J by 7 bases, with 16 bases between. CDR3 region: CATSRVLGFVSGYTF. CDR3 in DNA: TGTGCCACCAGCAGAGTGTTGGGTTTTGTTTCTGGCTACACCTTC. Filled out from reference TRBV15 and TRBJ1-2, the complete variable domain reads DAMVIQNPRYQVTQFGKPVTLSCSQTLNHNVMYWYQQKSSQAPKLLFHYYDKDFNNEADTPDNFQSRRPNTSFCFLDIRSPGLGDTAMYLCATSRVLGFVSGYTFGSGTRLTVV.

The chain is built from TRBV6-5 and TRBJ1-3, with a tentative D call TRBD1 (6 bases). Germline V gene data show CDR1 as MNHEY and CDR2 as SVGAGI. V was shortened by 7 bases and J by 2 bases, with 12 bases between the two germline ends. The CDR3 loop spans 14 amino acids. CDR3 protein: CASTTGATGNTIYF. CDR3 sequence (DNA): TGTGCCAGCACTACGGGGGCCACTGGAAACACCATATATTTT.

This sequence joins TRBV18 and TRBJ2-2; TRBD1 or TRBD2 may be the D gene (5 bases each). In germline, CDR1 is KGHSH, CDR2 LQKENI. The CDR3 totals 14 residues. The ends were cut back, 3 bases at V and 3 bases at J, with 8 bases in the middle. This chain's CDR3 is CASSPMGDTGELFF. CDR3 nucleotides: TGTGCCAGCTCACCGATGGGGGACACCGGGGAGCTGTTTTTT.

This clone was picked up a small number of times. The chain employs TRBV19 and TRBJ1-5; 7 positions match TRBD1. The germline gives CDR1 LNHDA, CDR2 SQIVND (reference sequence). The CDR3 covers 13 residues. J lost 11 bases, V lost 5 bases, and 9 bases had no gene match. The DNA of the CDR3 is TGTGCCAGTAGTTCGCTGACAGGGATGACCCAGCATTTT. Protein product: CASSSLTGMTQHF.

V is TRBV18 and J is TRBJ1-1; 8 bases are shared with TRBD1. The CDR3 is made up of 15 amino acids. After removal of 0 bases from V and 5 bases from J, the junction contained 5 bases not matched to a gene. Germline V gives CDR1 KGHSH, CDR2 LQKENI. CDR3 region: CASSPPGQGSTEAFF. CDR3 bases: TGTGCCAGCTCACCACCAGGACAGGGAAGTACTGAAGCTTTCTTT.

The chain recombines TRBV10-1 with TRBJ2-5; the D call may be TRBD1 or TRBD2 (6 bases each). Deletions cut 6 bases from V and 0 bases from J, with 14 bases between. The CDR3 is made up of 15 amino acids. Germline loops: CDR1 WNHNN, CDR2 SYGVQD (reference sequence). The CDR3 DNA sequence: TGCGCCAGCAGCGGTATGAGGGGGGACCAAGAGACCCAGTACTTC. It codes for CASSGMRGDQETQYF.

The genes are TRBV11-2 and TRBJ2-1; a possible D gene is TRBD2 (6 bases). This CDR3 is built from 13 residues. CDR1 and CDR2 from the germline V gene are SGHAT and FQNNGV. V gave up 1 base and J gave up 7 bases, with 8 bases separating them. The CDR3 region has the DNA TGTGCCAGCAGCTTAGCGGGGGAGAATGAGCAGTTCTTC. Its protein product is CASSLAGENEQFF.

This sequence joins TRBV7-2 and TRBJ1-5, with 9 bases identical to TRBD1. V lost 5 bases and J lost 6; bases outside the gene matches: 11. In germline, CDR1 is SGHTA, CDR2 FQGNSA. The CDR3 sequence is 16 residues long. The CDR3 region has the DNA TGTGCCAGCAGCCTTCGGACAGGGGTGATTGCTCAGCCCCAGCATTTT. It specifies CASSLRTGVIAQPQHF.

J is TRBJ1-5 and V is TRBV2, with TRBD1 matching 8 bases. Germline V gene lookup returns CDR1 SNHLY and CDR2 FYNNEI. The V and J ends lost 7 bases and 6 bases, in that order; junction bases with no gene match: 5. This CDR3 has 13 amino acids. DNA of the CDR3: TGTGCCAGCACCTGGACAGGGAGTCAGCCCCAGCATTTT. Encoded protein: CASTWTGSQPQHF.

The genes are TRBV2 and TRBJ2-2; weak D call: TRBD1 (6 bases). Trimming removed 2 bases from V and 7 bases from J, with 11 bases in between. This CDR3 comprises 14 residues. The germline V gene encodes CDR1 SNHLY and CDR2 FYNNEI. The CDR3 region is CASSERGFGGELFF. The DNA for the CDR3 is TGTGCCAGCAGTGAAAGGGGGTTCGGCGGGGAGCTGTTTTTT.